Each of the 2 T cell receptor beta chains below was sequenced from the same sample in a study of shared clonotypes between healthy human individuals. Only CD45RO-negative cells positively selected for CCR7 counted as naive CD8 cells, so terminally differentiated effector memory CD45RA+ cells were excluded. Profiled with immunoSEQ multiplex PCR; TCRdb holds only in-frame clones, not every one. The sample contains about 2.1 million clones, around 93% of which appear only once. The specimen was naive CD8+ T cells from PBMCs. The receptor source for this set is a man aged 18 to 30 in good health. Some clones in this sample may be carry-over from other donors' samples.

The rearrangement uses TRBV6-1 and TRBJ2-7; D is ambiguous. CDR3 size: 15 residues. Trimming cost V 1 base and J 2 bases, with 12 bases left between them. CDR1 MNHNS and CDR2 SASEGT come from the germline V gene. Here the CDR3 DNA reads TGTGCCAGCAGTGAAGGTATGAACGGTGCCTACGAGCAGTACTTC. Protein product: CASSEGMNGAYEQYF.

The chain couples TRBV13 to TRBJ2-7; possibly TRBD1 or TRBD2 for D (6 bases each). V lost 2 bases to trimming and J lost 4 bases, with 18 bases between them. From germline, CDR1 is PRHDT and CDR2 FYEKMQ (reference sequence). The CDR3 sequence is 16 residues long. The CDR3 reads CASSLTGTLRMYEQYF. The CDR3 DNA sequence: TGTGCCAGCAGCTTAACAGGGACTCTTCGTATGTACGAGCAGTACTTC. The full variable domain, in which reference TRBV13 and TRBJ2-7 provide the parts outside the CDR3, is AAGVIQSPRHLIKEKRETATLKCYPIPRHDTVYWYQQGPGQDPQFLISFYEKMQSDKGSIPDRFSAQQFSDYHSELNMSSLELGDSALYFCASSLTGTLRMYEQYFGPGTRLTVT.